One sample yielded the 21 T cell receptor beta chains listed below, sequenced in a study of T cells in Graves' hyperthyroidism and ophthalmopathy. The CDR3 regions of TCR beta were amplified from RNA transcripts. TCR CDR3 regions were first amplified by RT-PCR with HTBI primers. TCRdb analysed the multiplex PCR reads with MiXCR anew, one entry per CDR3 protein. The sample contains about 760,000 distinct CDR3 sequences, about 35% of which appear only once. The sample consisted of blood. These receptors originate from a woman aged 35 to 49 with Graves' hyperthyroidism.

J is TRBJ1-2 and V is TRBV6-2 or TRBV6-3; D is possibly TRBD1 (6 bases). CDR1 is MNHEY, CDR2 SVGEGT, per germline. The ends were cut back, 10 bases at V and 7 bases at J, with 22 bases in the middle. CDR3 length equals 14 residues. This CDR3 is CATSDHRDRGGYTF. Here the CDR3 DNA reads TGTGCCACCTCCGACCACAGGGACCGGGGTGGCTACACCTTC.

A remark on this clonotype: One junction end disagrees with the germline gene, perhaps due to a read error. The chain couples TRBV4-3 to TRBJ1-5, with D maybe TRBD1 (6 bases). The CDR3 is 17 amino acids. The germline V gene encodes CDR1 LGHNA and CDR2 YSLEER. CDR3 sequence reads: CASSQDPQGWGNQLQHF. CDR3 nucleotides: TGCGCCAGCAGCCAAGATCCACAGGGATGGGGCAATCAGCTCCAGCATTTT.

This rearrangement joins TRBV2 to TRBJ1-5, with 8 positions matching TRBD1. The CDR3 has 14 residues. V dropped 5 bases and J dropped 7; count of bases not matched to a gene: 7. CDR1 is SNHLY and CDR2 is FYNNEI in the germline V gene. The CDR3 spells CASSYQGAKQPQHF. CDR3 nucleotides: TGTGCCAGCAGTTATCAGGGGGCGAAACAGCCCCAGCATTTT.

The V call is TRBV7-2, the J call TRBJ2-5; no firm D call. In germline, CDR1 is SGHTA, CDR2 FQGNSA. V dropped 6 bases and J dropped 5 bases, with 16 bases sitting between them. The CDR3 sequence is 14 residues long. The CDR3 is CASSSVHVAETQYF. Here the CDR3 DNA reads TGTGCCAGCAGTTCCGTCCATGTCGCGGAGACCCAGTACTTC.

The sample holds a few counts of this clonotype. The chain is built from TRBV19 and TRBJ1-1; the D is unclear. V lost 6 bases and J lost 8, with 10 bases in between. From germline, CDR1 is LNHDA and CDR2 SQIVND (reference sequence). This CDR3 comprises 11 residues. The CDR3 region has the DNA TGTGCCAGTAGGAAGGGATCCGAAGCTTTCTTT. This codes for CASRKGSEAFF.

The V call is TRBV7-9, the J call TRBJ2-7; D may be TRBD1 or TRBD2 (7 bases each). Trimming pared 5 bases from V and 3 bases from J, leaving 14 bases between. Germline CDR1 and CDR2: SEHNR and FQNEAQ (reference sequence). The CDR3 length is 14 residues. The CDR3 loop is CASSTQGGGYEQYF. CDR3 sequence (DNA): TGTGCCAGCAGCACTCAGGGGGGGGGCTACGAGCAGTACTTC.

This clonotype was seen repeatedly, ten times or more. The chain carries TRBV7-9 and TRBJ2-2; no clear D gene. Germline loops: CDR1 SEHNR, CDR2 FQNEAQ (reference sequence). This CDR3 is built from 13 residues. Deletions cut 6 bases from V and 6 bases from J, with 11 bases between. DNA for the CDR3: TGTGCCAGCAGTACCGGGCTCGCCGGGGAGCTGTTTTTT. Translated, it gives CASSTGLAGELFF.

This clonotype was counted many times. V usage is TRBV12-3 or TRBV12-4 and J usage is TRBJ2-7; D is possibly TRBD1 (5 bases). V dropped 4 bases and J dropped 2 bases, with 6 bases sitting between them. The CDR3 covers 12 residues. CDR3 amino acids: CASSWTTYEQYF. In nucleotides, the CDR3 is TGTGCCAGCAGTTGGACAACCTACGAGCAGTACTTC.

This clonotype was picked up many times. The rearrangement joins TRBV7-2 to TRBJ1-1, with TRBD1 matching over 7 bases. This CDR3 has 15 amino acids. Germline lookup yields CDR1 SGHTA and CDR2 FQGNSA. After removal of 3 bases from V and 2 bases from J, the junction contained 6 bases not matched to a gene. The DNA for the CDR3 is TGTGCCAGCAGCTTCGCCGGGACAGCCAACACTGAAGCTTTCTTT. Residues: CASSFAGTANTEAFF.

This clonotype has only a few counts. This chain uses TRBV29-1 with TRBJ1-4, with 10 bases identical to TRBD1. The germline gives CDR1 SQVTM, CDR2 ANQGSEA. CDR3 length equals 15 residues. The ends lost 5 bases at V and 4 bases at J; junction bases unmatched: 7. CDR3 sequence: CSVSPDRGYNEKLFF. As DNA, the CDR3 is TGCAGCGTTTCGCCGGACAGGGGGTATAATGAAAAACTGTTTTTT.

The chain carries TRBV7-2 and TRBJ1-6; 10 bases fit TRBD1. Germline assignment: CDR1 SGHTA and CDR2 FQGNSA. There are 15 residues in the CDR3. With V trimmed by 0 bases and J by 9 bases, 2 bases remained unmatched. CDR3 loop: CASSLAGTGVSPLHF. In nucleotides, the CDR3 is TGTGCCAGCAGCTTAGCTGGGACAGGGGTTTCACCCCTCCACTTT.

This clonotype has ten or more counts. This chain joins TRBV11-2 and TRBJ1-2; no clear D. The V gene's germline CDR1 is SGHAT and CDR2 FQNNGV. Trimming removed 4 bases from V and 4 bases from J, with 7 bases in between. The CDR3 runs to 12 residues. CDR3 in DNA: TGTGCCAGCAGCTCCGAAGGCTATGGCTACACCTTC. Its protein product is CASSSEGYGYTF.

The chain is built from TRBV5-4 and TRBJ1-1; 9 nucleotides align to TRBD1. Germline loops: CDR1 SGHNT, CDR2 YYREEE (reference sequence). The CDR3 consists of 15 residues. V shed 3 bases and J 8 bases; nucleotides not matched to a gene: 11. The chain's CDR3 is CASSSSRQGDREAFF. CDR3 DNA: TGTGCCAGCAGCTCAAGCAGACAGGGGGATCGGGAAGCTTTCTTT.

This clonotype occurred a few times. Given a much more abundant clone one base away, this may be a read error. The CDR3 nucleotides are TGCAGCGCCCCTAAAGGACAGGGGGATGAAGCTTCCTTT. Its translation: CSAPKGQGDEASF. J is TRBJ1-1 and V is TRBV29-1, with TRBD1 matching over 10 bases. The CDR3 has 13 residues. From germline, CDR1 is SQVTM and CDR2 ANQGSEA. The full variable domain, its missing parts supplied by reference TRBV29-1 and TRBJ1-1, is SAVISQKPSRDICQRGTSLTIQCQVDSQVTMMFWYRQQPGQSLTLIATANQGSEATYESGFVIDKFPISRPNLTFSTLTVSNMSPEDSSIYLCSAPKGQGDEASFGQGTRLTVV.

The V gene is TRBV5-4, the J gene TRBJ2-7, with a possible D match to TRBD1 (6 bases). CDR3 length: 14 amino acids. With 4 bases removed from V and 3 bases from J, the gap between germline ends came to 14 bases. CDR1 is SGHNT and CDR2 is YYREEE in the germline V gene (reference sequence). The CDR3 nucleotides read TGTGCCAGCAGCCGGAAACAGGGAAACTACGAGCAGTACTTC. It yields the protein CASSRKQGNYEQYF.

The V call is TRBV7-2, the J call TRBJ1-6; D not resolved. The CDR3 contains 13 residues. The V end lost 6 bases, the J end lost 10 bases, and 13 bases lay between the germline ends. Per germline, CDR1 SGHTA and CDR2 FQGNSA. The CDR3 nucleotides are TGTGCCAGCAGTTCGGCGAAAGGGTCACCCCTCCACTTT. This translates into CASSSAKGSPLHF. The full variable domain, completed using reference TRBV7-2 and TRBJ1-6, is GAGVSQSPSNKVTEKGKDVELRCDPISGHTALYWYRQSLGQGLEFLIYFQGNSAPDKSGLPSDRFSAERTGGSVSTLTIQRTQQEDSAVYLCASSSAKGSPLHFGNGTRLTVT.

A single count supports this clonotype. Since the CDR3 does not end with the conserved phenylalanine or tryptophan, this likely comes from a read error. This chain connects TRBV19 to TRBJ2-5; maybe TRBD2 (6 bases). Deletions cut 8 bases from V and 7 bases from J, with 20 bases between. Germline CDR1 is LNHDA and CDR2 is SQIVND (reference sequence). The CDR3 extends over 14 amino acids. CDR3 sequence (DNA): TGTGCCAGTGGTCCTGACGGGGGTCGAGGGACCCAGTACCTC. Translation gives CASGPDGGRGTQYL.

The J gene is TRBJ1-1, the V gene TRBV29-1, with unresolved D. The germline gives CDR1 SQVTM, CDR2 ANQGSEA. The CDR3 length is 13 residues. The V and J ends lost 5 bases and 1 base respectively, with 11 bases between them. The CDR3 is CSVYGTKNTEAFF. The DNA for the CDR3 is TGCAGCGTTTATGGCACGAAGAACACTGAAGCTTTCTTT.

The V and J genes are TRBV11-2 and TRBJ2-2; tentative D call: TRBD2 (7 bases). V dropped 4 bases and J dropped 7 bases, with 19 bases sitting between them. CDR1 is SGHAT and CDR2 is FQNNGV in the germline V gene. CDR3 size: 16 residues. In DNA, the CDR3 is TGTGCCAGCAGCTCGACCAAGGGGGGGATAGGCGGGGAGCTGTTTTTT. Residues: CASSSTKGGIGGELFF.

The V and J genes are TRBV24-1 and TRBJ2-2; 7 bases line up with TRBD1. CDR1 KGHDR and CDR2 SFDVKD come from the germline V gene. J gave up 4 bases and V 5 bases, and 3 bases lay outside the gene matches. The CDR3 spans 14 residues. CDR3 region: CATSVAGGTGELFF. DNA for the CDR3: TGTGCCACCAGTGTTGCAGGGGGCACCGGGGAGCTGTTTTTT.

This clonotype occurred a few times. J is TRBJ1-1 and V is TRBV29-1; D not resolved. V shed 5 bases and J shed 6 bases, with 10 bases lying between them. The CDR3 runs 11 residues. CDR1 and CDR2 from the germline V gene are SQVTM and ANQGSEA. CDR3 sequence (DNA): TGCAGCGTTTATAGGGCTTCTGAAGCTTTCTTT. Its translation is CSVYRASEAFF.